This TCR beta chain was identified in a study of cytomegalovirus exposure and HLA in healthy donors. The germline V gene encodes CDR1 GTSNPN and CDR2 SVGIG (reference sequence). There are 13 residues in the CDR3. V lost 0 bases and J 2 bases, leaving 8 bases between the germline ends. With 60 Vbeta and 13 Jbeta primers, the PCR was carried out. The assay was immunoSEQ multiplex PCR, and TCRdb's table has in-frame clones only and misses some. The sample has more than 100,000 clones; around nine tenths are singletons. This TCR derives from a woman aged 30 to 39 in good health and CMV-seronegative. Source material: PBMCs. The rearrangement joins TRBV30 to TRBJ2-7; D remains ambiguous. CDR3 protein: CAWSVDWTYEQYF. The CDR3 DNA reads TGTGCCTGGAGTGTCGACTGGACCTACGAGCAGTACTTC.